The source of this T cell receptor beta chain is a study of shared T cell receptors in the human thymus. Clones were sequenced by immunoSEQ multiplex PCR, and TCRdb holds only the in-frame ones, with some missing. Among roughly 700,000 clones listed, around 87% were seen once. The same sample was also studied in work on human thymus T cells.

The sequence was obtained from a boy under three years old with a congenital heart defect. The specimen was thymocytes.

The CDR3 nucleotides read TGCGCCAGCAGCCAAGGAGAAGGACAGCCGACCTACGAGCAGTACTTC. Translation: CASSQGEGQPTYEQYF. The chain recombines TRBV4-1 with TRBJ2-7, with a possible D match to TRBD1 (6 bases). Trimming pared 1 base from V and 2 bases from J, leaving 15 bases between. Germline CDR1 MGHRA, CDR2 YSYEKL. The CDR3 extends over 16 amino acids.